The rows below give T cell receptor beta chains drawn from one sample of a study of shared clonotypes between healthy human individuals. Repertoires were generated with immunoSEQ multiplex PCR, while TCRdb's copy carries only in-frame clones and drops some. The sample has 2 million to 3 million clones, roughly nine tenths seen once. Material for sequencing was naive CD4+ T cells sorted from blood. Receptor source: a man between 18 and 35 years old in good health. CDR3s include the opening cysteine and the closing phenylalanine or tryptophan. A D gene is named only where the DNA matches it firmly. Where a row states a size, it is once, few, many or the class of an expanded clone; other rows omit it.

j_gene	d_gene	v_gene	abundance	CDR3aa	CDR3nt
TRBJ1-2	.	TRBV5-1	.	CASSERGAYGYTF	TGCGCCAGCTCAGAGAGGGGGGCCTATGGCTACACCTTC
TRBJ2-3	TRBD1	TRBV5-4	.	CASSRDRGADTQYF	TGTGCCAGCAGCCGCGACAGGGGAGCAGATACGCAGTATTTT
TRBJ1-6	.	TRBV6-5	.	CASLRSSYNSPLHF	TGTGCCAGCTTGAGGAGCTCCTATAATTCACCCCTCCACTTT
TRBJ1-5	.	TRBV28	once	CASQTASNSNQPQHF	TGTGCCAGCCAGACAGCCTCAAATAGCAATCAGCCCCAGCATTTT
TRBJ1-1	TRBD1	TRBV4-1	.	CASSRAGTGEPHTEAFF	TGCGCCAGCAGTCGTGCCGGGACAGGGGAACCTCACACTGAAGCTTTCTTT
TRBJ1-2	.	TRBV6-1	.	CASILGTFWDYGYTF	TGTGCCAGCATACTGGGGACATTTTGGGACTATGGCTACACCTTC
TRBJ1-3	TRBD1	TRBV2	once	CASSDFYRGKGGNTIYF	TGTGCCAGCAGTGACTTCTACAGGGGAAAGGGAGGAAACACCATATATTTT
TRBJ1-2	.	TRBV30	once	CAWSGRGRDNYGYTF	TGTGCCTGGAGCGGCCGGGGACGGGATAACTATGGCTACACCTTC
TRBJ1-5	.	TRBV28	few	CASRFETGRDQPQHF	TGTGCCAGCAGATTTGAGACAGGACGGGATCAGCCCCAGCATTTT
TRBJ2-7	.	TRBV13	.	CASSTRGRDGDYEQYF	TGTGCCAGCAGCACTAGGGGTCGGGACGGGGACTACGAGCAGTACTTC
TRBJ2-3	.	TRBV10-3	.	CAISDLISSTDTQYF	TGTGCCATCAGTGACCTTATTAGCAGCACAGATACGCAGTATTTT
TRBJ1-3	.	TRBV10-1	.	CASRRDKSHSGNTIYF	TGCGCCAGCAGGAGGGACAAGTCCCACTCTGGAAACACCATATATTTT
TRBJ1-5	.	TRBV2	.	CASSKSGDSPYQPQHF	TGTGCCAGCAGCAAATCCGGTGACAGCCCGTATCAGCCCCAGCATTTT
TRBJ1-6	.	TRBV6-6	.	CASSSGGSYNSPLHF	TGTGCCAGCAGTTCCGGCGGCTCCTATAATTCACCCCTCCACTTT
TRBJ2-2	.	TRBV5-1	.	CASSPAPTGLGRNTGELFF	TGCGCCAGCAGCCCCGCCCCGACAGGTTTGGGAAGGAACACCGGGGAGCTGTTTTTT
TRBJ2-5	TRBD1	TRBV6-6	.	CASSSSGTGGRETQYF	TGTGCCAGCAGTTCCTCCGGGACAGGGGGCCGGGAGACCCAGTACTTC
TRBJ2-7	.	TRBV18	.	CASSEATGTYEQYF	TGTGCCAGCTCAGAGGCAACAGGCACCTACGAGCAGTACTTC
TRBJ1-1	.	TRBV18	.	CASSRQGVFFPAFF	TGTGCCAGCTCACGTCAAGGGGTATTCTTCCCGGCTTTCTTT
TRBJ2-7	.	TRBV28	.	CASRITGSSSYEQYF	TGTGCCAGTCGGATCACAGGATCTTCATCCTACGAGCAGTACTTC
TRBJ1-5	.	TRBV7-8	.	CASSLAAAQDQPQHF	TGTGCCAGCAGCTTAGCGGCGGCGCAAGATCAGCCCCAGCATTTT
TRBJ1-2	TRBD1	TRBV18	.	CASSSPGQGERGYTF	TGTGCCAGCTCATCTCCGGGACAGGGTGAAAGAGGCTACACCTTC
TRBJ1-6	TRBD1	TRBV9	.	CASSADRGLSSPLHF	TGTGCCAGCAGCGCGGACAGGGGGCTAAGTTCACCCCTCCACTTT
TRBJ2-7	TRBD1	TRBV4-3	.	CASSQGQGATYEQYF	TGCGCCAGCAGCCAAGGCCAGGGGGCTACCTACGAGCAGTACTTC
TRBJ1-6	.	TRBV2	.	CASSAQQQRNSPLHF	TGTGCCAGCAGTGCCCAACAGCAAAGGAATTCACCCCTCCACTTT
TRBJ1-2	.	TRBV12-2	.	CASRLVSRGNPYGGYTF	TGTGCAAGTCGCTTAGTGAGCAGGGGGAATCCTTACGGCGGCTACACCTTC
TRBJ2-7	.	TRBV6-6	.	CASSQLSYYASYEQYF	TGTGCCAGCAGTCAGCTGTCCTACTACGCCTCCTACGAGCAGTACTTC
TRBJ2-1	TRBD2	TRBV12-5	.	CASGLGTSVYNEQFF	TGTGCTAGTGGTTTGGGGACTAGCGTGTACAATGAGCAGTTCTTC